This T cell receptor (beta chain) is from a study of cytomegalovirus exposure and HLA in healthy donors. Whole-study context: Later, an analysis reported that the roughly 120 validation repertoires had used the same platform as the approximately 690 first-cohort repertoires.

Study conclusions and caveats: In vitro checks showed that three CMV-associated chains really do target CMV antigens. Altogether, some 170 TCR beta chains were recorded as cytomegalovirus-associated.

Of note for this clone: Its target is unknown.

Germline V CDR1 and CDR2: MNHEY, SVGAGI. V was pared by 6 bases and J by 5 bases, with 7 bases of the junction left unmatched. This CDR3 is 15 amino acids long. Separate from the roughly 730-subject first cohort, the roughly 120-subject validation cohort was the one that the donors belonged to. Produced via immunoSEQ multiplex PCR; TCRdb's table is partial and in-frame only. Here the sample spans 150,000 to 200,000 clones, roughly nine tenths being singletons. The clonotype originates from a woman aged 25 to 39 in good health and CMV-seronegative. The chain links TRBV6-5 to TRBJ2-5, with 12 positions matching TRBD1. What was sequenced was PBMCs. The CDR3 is CASSPGTGGRETQYF. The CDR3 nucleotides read TGTGCCAGCAGCCCCGGGACAGGGGGCAGGGAGACCCAGTACTTC.